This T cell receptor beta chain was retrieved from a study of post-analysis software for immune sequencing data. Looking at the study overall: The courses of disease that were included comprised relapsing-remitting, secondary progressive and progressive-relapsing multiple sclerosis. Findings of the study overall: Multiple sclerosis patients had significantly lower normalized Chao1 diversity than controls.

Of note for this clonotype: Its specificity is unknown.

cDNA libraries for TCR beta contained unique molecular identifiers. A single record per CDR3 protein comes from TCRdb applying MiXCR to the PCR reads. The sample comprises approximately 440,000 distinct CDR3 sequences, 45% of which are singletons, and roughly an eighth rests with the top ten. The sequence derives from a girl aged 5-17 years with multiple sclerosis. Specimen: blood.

DNA for the CDR3: TGCAGCGTGGGGGGACAGGGGCTTAACTATGGCTACACCTTC. Its translation is CSVGGQGLNYGYTF. The rearrangement joins TRBV29-1 to TRBJ1-2; 10 bases are shared with TRBD1. This CDR3 is 14 amino acids long. Germline-derived CDR1 and CDR2 are SQVTM and ANQGSEA. V was pared by 6 bases and J by 1 base, with 5 bases of the junction left unmatched.